The present TCR beta chain was sequenced within a study of blood T cell repertoires in COVID-19 (dated by TCRdb to 2020 to 2022). Concerning the study at large: The collaborator samples originated in the United States, Italy and Spain and spanned the acute and convalescent phases of COVID-19. The prospective study material was composed of cDNA or gDNA derived from T cells, B-cell-depleted T cells, or PBMCs. Subjects who had been exposed to COVID-19, were actively infected with it, or had recovered from it provided the deeply sampled blood TCRbeta repertoires that made up the dataset. A freely available public database, intended as a resource for researchers studying the immune response to SARS-CoV-2, is where the repertoires were released. Samples came from the ongoing ImmuneRACE study (first 160 participants) plus 1,254 subjects from 6 global collaborators. Nearly every sample came with metadata listing a de-identified subject ID, COVID-19 status, age in years and sex. HLA class I and class II types, where available, came from metadata supplied by the sample provider rather than from assay-based typing.

Broader findings and caveats from the paper: Clinical and demographic metadata were provided uncurated, with the amount varying by source and participant.

The CDR3 spans 15 residues, from the cysteine through the phenylalanine. The retained sequence is limited to the CDR3, 45 bases, with the frame set at the first base. From a lookup of the germline V gene, CDR1 and CDR2 are MNHEY and SVGAGI. Trimming leaves V shorter by 5 bases and J shorter by 5 bases, with the junction holding 8 bases beyond the gene matches. Another Seattle source contributed samples from volunteer blood donors who had recovered from COVID-19. Whole blood was collected in K2EDTA tubes by collaborating institutions according to the institutions' own protocols. Collaborator samples were shipped for TCRbeta analysis as frozen whole blood, isolated PBMCs, or DNA extracted from either sample type. TCRbeta CDR3 regions were amplified from genomic DNA by means of the immunoSEQ Assay, a bias-controlled multiplex PCR. On the authors' methods: The number of nucleated cells in each sample was estimated by amplification of reference gene primers within the assay. Sequence reads were collapsed and filtered to measure the absolute abundance of every unique TCRbeta CDR3 rearrangement. For each sample, productive Simpson clonality was calculated as the square root of Simpson's diversity index over productive rearrangements. Entries here come from immuneACCESS through TCRdb and include only in-frame sequences with V and J called. Some clones fail to appear in such tables; in the studies checked, an unresolved V gene covers under half of the shortfall, and the cause of the remainder is unknown. The DNA gave D and trimming, while V, J and clone size come from that table. This sample is represented by about 230,000 clones; about 79% of them were singletons. The ten largest make up about 2.1% of the sample.

About this clone: Its binding antigen is unknown. Within one base of it there is no much larger clone, and no base qualities were kept.

The chain uses TRBV6-5 and TRBJ1-4; TRBD1 matches 7 bases in the middle. The clonotype comes from a man aged 40-55 years who had recovered from COVID-19. Sequencing input: peripheral blood. CDR3 loop: CASSLSGTANEKLFF. The sequenced DNA is TGTGCCAGCAGTCTATCCGGGACAGCAAATGAAAAACTGTTTTTT.